This TCR beta chain was identified in a study of shared clonotypes between healthy human individuals. Turning to this clone: The antigen is unknown.

Study findings and constraints: Sorted-subset sequencing was shown by rarefaction to be incomplete despite large depth.

Profiled with immunoSEQ multiplex PCR; TCRdb holds only in-frame clones, not every one. The sample contains about 1.9 million clones, 93% of which appear only once. Germline V gene lookup returns CDR1 MNHNS and CDR2 SASEGT. The germline V and J ends were trimmed by 9 bases and 13 bases, with 22 bases remaining between them. The CDR3 length is 13 residues. As defined, naive CD8 cells were CD45RO-negative and positively selected for CCR7, with terminally differentiated effector memory CD45RA+ cells excluded. V and J are TRBV6-1 and TRBJ2-1; D may be TRBD1 or TRBD2 (5 bases each). The sample comprised naive CD8+ T cells from PBMCs. This receptor was obtained from a man younger than 30 in good health. Some clones in this sample may be carry-over from other donors' samples. CDR3 in amino acids: CASKPGPPMKQFF. The DNA of the CDR3 is TGTGCCAGTAAACCGGGACCTCCAATGAAACAGTTCTTC.